The table lists the clone carrying this T cell receptor (beta chain) with a count of one. TCRdb keeps only in-frame clones here, not all; method: immunoSEQ multiplex PCR. The profile shows more than 100,000 clones, 92% of them singletons. CDR1 and CDR2 from the germline V gene are SGHDT and YYEEEE. Trimming took 5 bases from V and 6 from J; bases not matched to a gene: 14. This CDR3 comprises 16 residues. This specimen comes from a study of T cell changes during pregnancy in multiple sclerosis. The V call is TRBV5-6, the J call TRBJ1-2, with TRBD1 matching over 9 bases. Material: peripheral blood, obtained after pregnancy. The TCR comes from a female donor with multiple sclerosis, enrolled in a pregnancy study. The CDR3 here is CASSYKWDRALDGYTF. For the CDR3, the DNA is TGTGCCAGCAGTTATAAATGGGACAGGGCCTTGGATGGCTACACCTTC.